This record looks at one T cell receptor beta chain sequence and its context. Its antigen is unknown. TCRdb keeps only in-frame clones here, not all; method: immunoSEQ multiplex PCR. This table holds about 84,000 clones, about 80% found once. These data are taken from a study of PD-L1 blockade in urothelial cancer. Study-level information: Most patients, about 85% of the roughly 30, were males with bladder-origin cancer. Study conclusions and caveats: Better survival was predicted by below-median pretreatment blood TCR clonality.

CDR3 length: 17 amino acids. Germline CDR1 reads LNHDA; CDR2 reads SQIVND (reference sequence). V was clipped by 9 bases and J by 3 bases; unmatched bases: 19. Sequenced material: PBMCs, taken around atezolizumab (anti-PD-L1) treatment. This chain links TRBV19 with TRBJ1-2; TRBD1 matches 7 bases. The TCR originated in a man aged 65 to 85 with urothelial cancer. CDR3 in DNA: TGTGCCAGGAAGCATCCGGGACAGATACACAATTACTATGGCTACACCTTC. Translating it yields CARKHPGQIHNYYGYTF.